What follows is one TCR beta chain and its context. What it binds is not known. The sample belongs to a study of cytotoxic CD8 clonotypes in ibrutinib-treated CLL. Study results and limitations: Clonality at baseline surpassed age-matched healthy donors and tracked circulating CD8+ T-cell counts. Contraction or stability on treatment characterized the public clonotypes, which were uncommon.

Libraries were prepared by immunoSEQ multiplex PCR; TCRdb keeps only in-frame clonotypes and omits some of them. The sample yields 160,000 or so clones, about 88% seen once. V was cut by 4 bases and J by 5 bases, with 16 bases left in between. CDR1 and CDR2 (germline): SGHKS, YYEKEE (reference sequence). This CDR3 has 15 residues. This material consisted of PBMCs, taken at disease progression, from a patient treated with ibrutinib. The chain uses TRBV5-5 and TRBJ2-1; D perhaps matches TRBD1 (6 bases). The receptor was isolated from a human donor with chronic lymphocytic leukemia. CDR3 coding DNA: TGTGCCAGCAGCGTGGGACACCACCTCAACAATGAGCAGTTCTTC. This translates into CASSVGHHLNNEQFF.